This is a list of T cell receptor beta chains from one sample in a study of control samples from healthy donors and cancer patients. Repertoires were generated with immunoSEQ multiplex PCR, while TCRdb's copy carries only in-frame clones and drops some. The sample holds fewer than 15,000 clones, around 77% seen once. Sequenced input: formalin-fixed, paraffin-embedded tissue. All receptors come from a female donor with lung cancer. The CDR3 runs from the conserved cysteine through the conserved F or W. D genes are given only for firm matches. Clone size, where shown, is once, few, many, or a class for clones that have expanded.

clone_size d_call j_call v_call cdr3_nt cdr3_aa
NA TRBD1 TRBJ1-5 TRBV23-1 TGCGCCAGCAGTCAATGGGAGGGGGGACAGAAACCGTTCAATCAGCCCCAGCATTTT CASSQWEGGQKPFNQPQHF
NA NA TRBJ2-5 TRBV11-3 TGTGCCAGCAGCTTAGGATCAAAAGAGACCCAGTACTTC CASSLGSKETQYF
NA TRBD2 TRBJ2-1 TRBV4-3 TGCGCCAGCAGCCAAGACCCTAGCGGGAAGCAAGGTGAGCAGTTCTTC CASSQDPSGKQGEQFF
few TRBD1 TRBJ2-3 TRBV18 TGTGCCAGCTCACCAGTGGCAGGGGGTGATGGCACAGATACGCAGTATTTT CASSPVAGGDGTDTQYF
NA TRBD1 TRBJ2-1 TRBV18 TGTGCCAGCTCACTATCCGGGACAGGCGTGGTGGCCTACAATGAGCAGTTCTTC CASSLSGTGVVAYNEQFF
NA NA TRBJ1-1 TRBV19 TGTGCCACCCGGCCGGCATTGAACACTGAAGCTTTCTTT CATRPALNTEAFF
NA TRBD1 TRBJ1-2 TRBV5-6 TGTGCCAGCAGCGCCATTTACAGGGGAGCCAAATCTGGCTACACCTTC CASSAIYRGAKSGYTF
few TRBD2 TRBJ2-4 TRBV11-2 TGTGCCAGCAGCTTACGAAGCGGGAGATCAAACATTCAGTACTTC CASSLRSGRSNIQYF
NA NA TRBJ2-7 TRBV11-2 TGTGCCAGCAGCCCCCAAGGGCAGCGCGAGCAGTACTTC CASSPQGQREQYF
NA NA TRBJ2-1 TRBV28 TGTGCCAGCAGTCCAGCCTTGGCCACAGGGAGTGAGCAGTTCTTC CASSPALATGSEQFF
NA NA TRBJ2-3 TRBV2 TGTGCCAGCTCCACGAGGAGGGCCTCCACAGATACGCAGTATTTT CASSTRRASTDTQYF
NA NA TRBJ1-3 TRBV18 TGTGCCAGCTCGCCAGCACAAGGGAACGGAAACACCATATATTTT CASSPAQGNGNTIYF
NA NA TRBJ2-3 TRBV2 TGTGCCAGCAGTGGCGGGGTCGGAGTGGATACGCAGTATTTT CASSGGVGVDTQYF
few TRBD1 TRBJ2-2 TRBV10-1 TGCGCCAGCATCTCACCGGCGGGCAGGGGGCGCAGTAACACCGGGGAGCTGTTTTTT CASISPAGRGRSNTGELFF
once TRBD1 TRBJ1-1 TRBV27 TGTGCCAGCAGCTTCCTACAGGGGGCGACTGAAGCTTTCTTT CASSFLQGATEAFF
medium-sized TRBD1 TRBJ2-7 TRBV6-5 TGTGCCAGCAGTTCTCCAGGGGGCTACGAGCAGTACTTC CASSSPGGYEQYF
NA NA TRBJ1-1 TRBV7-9 TGTGCCAGCAGCTTCGCGGGGGACACGGCTTTCTTT CASSFAGDTAFF
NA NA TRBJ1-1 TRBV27 TGTGCCAGCAGTTTAATGGTGAGTGGGAACACTGAAGCTTTCTTT CASSLMVSGNTEAFF
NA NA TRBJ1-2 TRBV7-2 TGTGCCAGCAGCTTAGGTCGGAACTATGGCTACACCTTC CASSLGRNYGYTF
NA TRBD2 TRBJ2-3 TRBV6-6 TGTGCCAGCAGTGGATCCGGACTAGCGCCTTATTACACAGATACGCAGTATTTT CASSGSGLAPYYTDTQYF
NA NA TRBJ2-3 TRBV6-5 TGTGCCAGCAAGCCGTGGGGGCAGAGTACGCAGTATTTT CASKPWGQSTQYF
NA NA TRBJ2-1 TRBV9 TGTGCCAGCAGCGTGTGGGGGACGACGGACAATGAGCAGTTCTTC CASSVWGTTDNEQFF
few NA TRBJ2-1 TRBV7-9 TGTGCCAGCAGCCCCAGGGGCGGGGTTAGGTACAATGAGCAGTTCTTC CASSPRGGVRYNEQFF
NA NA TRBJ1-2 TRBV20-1 TGCAGTGCCATCTATGGCTACACCTTC CSAIYGYTF
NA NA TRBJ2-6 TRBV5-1 TGCGCCAGCAGCTTGGGTGTCAGGCCAGCGGCGGGGGCCAACGTCCTGACTTTC CASSLGVRPAAGANVLTF
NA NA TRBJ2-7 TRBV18 TGTGCCAGCTCACGAGGGGCCATCACCTACGAGCAGTACTTC CASSRGAITYEQYF
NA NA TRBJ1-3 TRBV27 TGTGCCAGCGGAAATCCAGGGGACAACCGAAACACCATATATTTT CASGNPGDNRNTIYF
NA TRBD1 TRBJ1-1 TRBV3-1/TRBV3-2 TGTGCCAGCAGCCAAGATGGGAGAGGACAGGGGGCTGAAGCTTTCTTT CASSQDGRGQGAEAFF
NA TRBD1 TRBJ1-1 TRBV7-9 TGTGCCAGCAGCTTAAGTACAGGGGGCACTGAAGCTTTCTTT CASSLSTGGTEAFF